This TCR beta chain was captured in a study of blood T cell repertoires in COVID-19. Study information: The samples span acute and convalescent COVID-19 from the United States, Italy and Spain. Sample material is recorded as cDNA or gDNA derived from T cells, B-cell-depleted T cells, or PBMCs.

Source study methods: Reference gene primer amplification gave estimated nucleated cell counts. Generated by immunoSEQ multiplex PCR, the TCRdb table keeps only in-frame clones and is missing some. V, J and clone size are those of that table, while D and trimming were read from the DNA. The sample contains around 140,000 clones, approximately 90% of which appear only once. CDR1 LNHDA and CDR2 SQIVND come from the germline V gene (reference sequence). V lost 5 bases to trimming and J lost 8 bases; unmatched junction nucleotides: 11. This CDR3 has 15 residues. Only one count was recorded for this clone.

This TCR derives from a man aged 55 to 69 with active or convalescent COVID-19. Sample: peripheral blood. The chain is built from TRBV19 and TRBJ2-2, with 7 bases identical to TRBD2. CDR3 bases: TGTGCCAGTAGTGACCCCTGGGCAGCGGGGGGGGAGCTGTTTTTT. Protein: CASSDPWAAGGELFF.